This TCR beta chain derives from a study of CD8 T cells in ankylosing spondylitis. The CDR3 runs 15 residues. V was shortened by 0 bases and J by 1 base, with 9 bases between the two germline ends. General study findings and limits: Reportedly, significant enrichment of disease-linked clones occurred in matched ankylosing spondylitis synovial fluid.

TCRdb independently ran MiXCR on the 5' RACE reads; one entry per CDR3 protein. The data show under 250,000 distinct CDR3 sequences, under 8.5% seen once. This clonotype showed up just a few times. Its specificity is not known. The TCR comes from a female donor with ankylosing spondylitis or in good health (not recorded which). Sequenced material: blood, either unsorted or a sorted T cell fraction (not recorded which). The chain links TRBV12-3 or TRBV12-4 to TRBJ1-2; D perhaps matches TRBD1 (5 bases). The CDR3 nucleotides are TGTGCCAGCAGTTTAGCGTACGACAGTAACTATGGCTACACCTTC. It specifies CASSLAYDSNYGYTF.